This TCR beta chain derives from a study of blood T cell repertoires in COVID-19. Study context: Specimens from acute and convalescent COVID-19 originated in the United States, Italy and Spain. From T cells, B-cell-depleted T cells, or PBMCs came the material, which was cDNA or gDNA.

The J segment lost 4 bases and the V segment lost 6 bases, leaving 7 bases of the junction unmatched. Germline V gene sequence: CDR1 LNHDA, CDR2 SQIVND (reference sequence). There are 15 residues in the CDR3. Study processing details: Reference gene primers were amplified, and this amplification served to estimate nucleated cell counts. Only in-frame clones appear in the TCRdb table, and some are missing; sequencing was by immunoSEQ multiplex PCR. V, J and clone size reflect that table, while D and trimming were determined from the DNA. The profile shows just over 150,000 clones, about 93% of them singletons.

This sequence was found in a woman in her forties or fifties with acute or convalescent COVID-19. The chain carries TRBV19 and TRBJ2-2, with TRBD1 identical over 8 bases. What was sequenced was peripheral blood. The CDR3 region is CASRGTGLGTGELFF. The CDR3 DNA sequence: TGTGCCAGTAGAGGGACAGGCCTGGGCACCGGGGAGCTGTTTTTT.